The 10 T cell receptor beta chains below were found in one sample sequenced in a study of memory CD4+ T cells and cytomegalovirus serostatus. Single viable CD3+CD4+CD8-CD45RO+ cells were sorted as the memory CD4+ T cells. This table comes from immunoSEQ multiplex PCR, and its TCRdb copy is limited to in-frame clones, with some not included. The table lists 45,000 to 60,000 clones, around 80% of them singletons. Sequenced: memory CD4+ T cells from blood. These receptors were collected from an adult in good health and CMV-seropositive.

DNA for the CDR3: TGCAGCGCCAAACCAGCTGGTGGTGGGAATGAGCAGTTCTTC. This translates into CSAKPAGGGNEQFF. The V gene is TRBV29-1, the J gene TRBJ2-1; no reliable D call. The germline CDR1 and CDR2 sequences are SQVTM and ANQGSEA. The CDR3 runs 14 residues. V was cut by 7 bases and J by 7 bases, with 20 bases left in between.

The J gene is TRBJ2-1, the V gene TRBV6-6; 9 bases match TRBD2. Germline V gene sequence: CDR1 MNHNY, CDR2 SVGAGI (reference sequence). The CDR3 has 14 amino acids. Trimming removed 2 bases from V and 4 bases from J; junction bases left unmatched: 0. CDR3 in amino acids: CASSYLAGYNEQFF. The CDR3 nucleotides read TGTGCCAGCAGTTACCTAGCGGGGTACAATGAGCAGTTCTTC.

This chain joins TRBV29-1 and TRBJ2-1, with D tentatively TRBD2 (5 bases). The germline CDR1 and CDR2 sequences are SQVTM and ANQGSEA. This CDR3 contains 15 residues. The V end was cut by 6 bases, the J end by 2 bases, with 17 bases between. The CDR3 DNA reads TGCAGCGTCGATCTACGGAGGACCGCCTACAATGAGCAGTTCTTC. Translation: CSVDLRRTAYNEQFF.

J is TRBJ2-4 and V is TRBV18, with D unclear. Germline loops: CDR1 KGHSH, CDR2 LQKENI. This CDR3 is 14 amino acids long. The ends were cut back, 2 bases at V and 0 bases at J, with 5 bases in the middle. The CDR3 loop is CASSPSLAKNIQYF. The CDR3 DNA sequence: TGTGCCAGCTCACCAAGTCTAGCCAAAAACATTCAGTACTTC.

This rearrangement joins TRBV7-9 to TRBJ2-2, with 7 bases that match TRBD1. The J segment lost 4 bases and the V segment lost 4 bases, leaving 15 bases of the junction unmatched. CDR1 SEHNR and CDR2 FQNEAQ come from the germline V gene (reference sequence). This CDR3 is 18 amino acids long. The CDR3 sequence: CASSSPWGYRGPTGELFF. CDR3 DNA sequence: TGTGCCAGCAGCTCCCCCTGGGGTTACAGGGGACCCACCGGGGAGCTGTTTTTT.

The J gene is TRBJ1-5, the V gene TRBV19; the D is unclear. CDR3 size: 13 residues. Germline loops: CDR1 LNHDA, CDR2 SQIVND (reference sequence). With 0 bases removed from V and 5 bases from J, the gap between germline ends came to 5 bases. This CDR3 is CASSIEDDQPQHF. For the CDR3, the DNA is TGTGCCAGTAGTATAGAGGACGATCAGCCCCAGCATTTT.

CDR3 in amino acids: CASSQTPRSPLHF. The CDR3 DNA reads as TGTGCCAGCAGCCAGACTCCAAGGTCCCCCCTCCACTTT. V usage is TRBV7-6 and J usage is TRBJ1-6; unclear D gene. The CDR3 is 13 amino acids. Looked up from germline, CDR1 is SGHVS and CDR2 is FNYEAQ. Trimming took off 5 bases at V and 13 bases at J, with 15 bases between the two ends.

This chain uses TRBV11-2 with TRBJ1-1, with D unclear. CDR1 is SGHAT, CDR2 FQNNGV, per germline. This CDR3 region has 14 residues. V shed 5 bases and J shed 0 bases, with 10 bases lying between them. The CDR3: CASSAGRMNTEAFF. The CDR3, as DNA: TGTGCCAGCAGCGCGGGAAGGATGAACACTGAAGCTTTCTTT.

This chain uses TRBV18 with TRBJ1-2, with D tentatively TRBD1 (5 bases). This CDR3 contains 16 residues. V dropped 0 bases and J dropped 0 bases, with 11 bases sitting between them. Germline V gives CDR1 KGHSH, CDR2 LQKENI. CDR3 protein: CASSPPGRPANYGYTF. The CDR3 region has the DNA TGTGCCAGCTCACCACCGGGGCGGCCAGCTAACTATGGCTACACCTTC.

The table lists this clone with a count of one. The rearrangement links TRBV6-5 to TRBJ1-1, with TRBD1 identical over 11 bases. The CDR3 extends over 16 amino acids. The V segment lost 0 bases and the J segment 10 bases; nucleotides outside the gene matches: 10. Germline values: CDR1 MNHEY, CDR2 SVGAGI. The CDR3 sequence is CASSYSIGQGALGAFF. For the CDR3, the DNA is TGTGCCAGCAGTTACTCGATAGGACAGGGGGCCCTGGGAGCTTTCTTT.